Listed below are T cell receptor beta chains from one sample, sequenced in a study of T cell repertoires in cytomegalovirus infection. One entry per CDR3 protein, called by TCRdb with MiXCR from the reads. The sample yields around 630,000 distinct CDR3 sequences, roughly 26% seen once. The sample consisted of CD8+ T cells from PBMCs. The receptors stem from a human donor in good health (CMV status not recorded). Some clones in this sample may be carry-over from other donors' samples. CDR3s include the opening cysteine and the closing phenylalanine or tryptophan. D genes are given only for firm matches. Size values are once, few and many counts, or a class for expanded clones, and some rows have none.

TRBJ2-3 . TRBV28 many TGTGCCAGCAGTAGATACGCGGGGAGTAGCACAGATACGCAGTATTTT CASSRYAGSSTDTQYF
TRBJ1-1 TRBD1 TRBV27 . TGTGCCAGCAGTCCCCAGGGGGGGGCTGACACTGAAGCTTTCTTT CASSPQGGADTEAFF
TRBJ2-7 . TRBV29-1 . TGCAGCGTGAAGGATGACTCCTACGAGCAGTACTTC CSVKDDSYEQYF
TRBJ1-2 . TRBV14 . TGTGCCAGCAGCCAAGGCCCCCGGGACATCTATGGCTACACCTTC CASSQGPRDIYGYTF
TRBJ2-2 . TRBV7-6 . TGTGCCAGCAGCACCTATCCGCCCGGGGTAGGCACCGGGGAGCTGTTTTTT CASSTYPPGVGTGELFF
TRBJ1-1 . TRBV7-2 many TGTGCCAGCCAGGTCTGGCTGAACACTGAAGCTTTCTTT CASQVWLNTEAFF
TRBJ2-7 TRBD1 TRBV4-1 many TGCGCCAGCAGCCACATAACCGGGACAGGGGACAACGAGCAGTACTTC CASSHITGTGDNEQYF
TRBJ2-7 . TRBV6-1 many TGTGCCAGCAGTGAAGCGCCCCGTGAGCGGGCGAGCTCCTACGAGCAGTACTTC CASSEAPRERASSYEQYF
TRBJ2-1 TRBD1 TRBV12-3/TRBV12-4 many TGTGCCAGCAGTTTCGGGACAGGGAACGATGAGCAGTTCTTC CASSFGTGNDEQFF
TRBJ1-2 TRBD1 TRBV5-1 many TGCGCCAGCAGCTTGACCGGGACAGGGAACTATGGCTACACCTTC CASSLTGTGNYGYTF
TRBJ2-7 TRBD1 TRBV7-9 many TGTGCCAGCAGCCCCCGGGACAGATACGGAACCTACGAGCAGTACTTC CASSPRDRYGTYEQYF
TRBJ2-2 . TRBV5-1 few TGCGCCAGCAGCTTGGAGCCCTGGGGGTCTGGGACCGGGGAGCTGTTTTTT CASSLEPWGSGTGELFF
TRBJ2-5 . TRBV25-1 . TGTGCCAGCAGTGAAATTACGGCCGAAGAGACCCAGTACTTC CASSEITAEETQYF
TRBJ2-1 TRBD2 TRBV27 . TGTGCCAGCAGTTTATCAGGGGAGGGTTCCTACAATGAGCAGTTCTTC CASSLSGEGSYNEQFF
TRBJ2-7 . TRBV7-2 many TGTGCCAGCAGCCCCTCGTTACGGCCGAGCGAGCAGTACTTC CASSPSLRPSEQYF
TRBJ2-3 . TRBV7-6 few TGTGCCAGCAGCTCCCCAGAGGGGATTGGCACAGATACGCAGTATTTT CASSSPEGIGTDTQYF
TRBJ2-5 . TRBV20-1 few TGCAGTGCTCCCCTACCGACAGGTTCCATGTGGGAGACCCAGTACTTC CSAPLPTGSMWETQYF
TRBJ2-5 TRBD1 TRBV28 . TGTGCCAGCAGTCCCGGGGACAGGGCCCGGTCAGAGACCCAGTACTTC CASSPGDRARSETQYF
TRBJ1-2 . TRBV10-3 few TGTGCCACTCCGGACAGTGCTAACTATGGCTACACCTTC CATPDSANYGYTF
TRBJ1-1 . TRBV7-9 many TGTGCCAGCAGCTTAGTACGGGGGCACGAGACTGAAGCTTTCTTT CASSLVRGHETEAFF
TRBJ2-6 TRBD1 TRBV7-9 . TGTGCCAGCAGCTTTGGACAGGGGGCTGGGGCCAACGTCCTGACTTTC CASSFGQGAGANVLTF
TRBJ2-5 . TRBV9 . TGTGCCAGCAGCACCTGGGGGGGCAACCAAGAGACCCAGTACTTC CASSTWGGNQETQYF
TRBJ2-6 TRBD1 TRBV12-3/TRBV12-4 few TGTGCCAGCAGCCGTACCCTGGGACAGGGGCCGATTACTGCTTCTGGGGCCAACGTCCTGACTTTC CASSRTLGQGPITASGANVLTF
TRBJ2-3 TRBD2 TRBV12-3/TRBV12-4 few TGTGCCAGCAGTCTAATAGCGGGGGGGCCGAAAGATACGCAGTATTTT CASSLIAGGPKDTQYF
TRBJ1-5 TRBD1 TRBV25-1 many TGTGCCAGCAGAGAAGGACAGGGCAATCAGCCCCAGCATTTT CASREGQGNQPQHF
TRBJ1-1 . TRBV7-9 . TGTGCCAGCAGCTTAGGCAACTTGGGAGTGAACACTGAAGCTTTCTTT CASSLGNLGVNTEAFF
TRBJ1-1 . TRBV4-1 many TGCGCCAGCAGCCAAGAGTGGAGGGGGAACACTGAAGCTTTCTTT CASSQEWRGNTEAFF
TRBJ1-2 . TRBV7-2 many TGTGCCAGCAGCTTAACCCGACAGTCCGGCTATGGCTACACCTTC CASSLTRQSGYGYTF
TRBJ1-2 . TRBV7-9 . TGTGCCAGCAGCCCAACAGGGACCGAACCTAACTATGGCTACACCTTC CASSPTGTEPNYGYTF
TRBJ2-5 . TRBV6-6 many TGTGCCAGCAGTTACTCGGCGGGGCAAGAGACCCAGTACTTC CASSYSAGQETQYF
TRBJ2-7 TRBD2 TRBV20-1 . TGCAGTGCTTTTTCTAGCGGGGTCTCCTACGAGCAGTACTTC CSAFSSGVSYEQYF
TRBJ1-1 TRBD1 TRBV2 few TGTGCCAGCAGGGAGACAGGGGCCACTGAAGCTTTCTTT CASRETGATEAFF
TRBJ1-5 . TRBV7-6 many TGTGCCAGCAGCCTAACAGGGTACGGCAATCAGCCCCAGCATTTT CASSLTGYGNQPQHF
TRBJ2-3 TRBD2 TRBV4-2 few TGTGCCAGCGGGACTAGCGGGGGTTTCCCGGTAGATACGCAGTATTTT CASGTSGGFPVDTQYF
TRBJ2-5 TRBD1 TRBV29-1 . TGCAGCGTTACCTTGGGGACAGGGGAAGAGACCCAGTACTTC CSVTLGTGEETQYF
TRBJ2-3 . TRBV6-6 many TGTGCCAGCAGTTTGGACGCCAGCTCAGATACGCAGTATTTT CASSLDASSDTQYF
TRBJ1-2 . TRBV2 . TGTGCCAGCACCGGGACACGGTTCGGCTACACCTTC CASTGTRFGYTF